Shown below are 8 T cell receptor beta chains from a single sample sequenced in a study of human T cells and chemical hapten exposure. The time point here: patch test 1, 2 weeks after DPC sensitization. Treatment given: therapeutic diphenylcyclopropenone sensitization with weekly scalp DPC. One entry per CDR3 protein results from TCRdb running MiXCR on the RACE reads. The sample shows roughly 180,000 distinct CDR3 sequences, 13% to 15% of them seen only once. The sample was whole blood, taken in connection with sensitization to the hapten diphenylcyclopropenone (DPC). These receptors were collected from a woman aged 25 to 39 with alopecia areata. Some clones in this sample may be carry-over from other donors' samples.

This sequence joins TRBV7-6 and TRBJ2-5; the D gene is possibly TRBD1 (6 bases). The ends were cut back, 3 bases at V and 2 bases at J, with 16 bases in the middle. Germline V CDR1 and CDR2: SGHVS, FNYEAQ. The CDR3 length is 16 residues. CDR3 sequence reads: CASSLSDRLKQETQYF. DNA of the CDR3: TGTGCCAGCAGCTTGAGTGACAGGCTAAAACAAGAGACCCAGTACTTC.

CDR3 DNA sequence: TGTGCCAGTAGGCCCTCTCCAGGCTACGAGCAGTACTTC. It translates to CASRPSPGYEQYF. V usage is TRBV19 and J usage is TRBJ2-7; D is uncertain. Germline V gene sequence: CDR1 LNHDA, CDR2 SQIVND (reference sequence). V lost 6 bases and J lost 3, with 12 bases in between. There are 13 residues in the CDR3.

This chain connects TRBV4-3 to TRBJ1-1, with D possibly being TRBD1 (6 bases). V dropped 4 bases and J dropped 4 bases, with 16 bases sitting between them. This CDR3 comprises 15 residues. CDR1 is LGHNA, CDR2 YSLEER, per germline. CDR3 protein: CASSPMKTGSTEAFF. The DNA for the CDR3 is TGCGCCAGCAGCCCGATGAAAACAGGGAGCACTGAAGCTTTCTTT.

In this sample, this clonotype turned up a few times. The rearrangement joins TRBV12-3 or TRBV12-4 to TRBJ1-4; 7 bases match TRBD1. The CDR3 consists of 14 residues. V shed 6 bases, J shed 5 bases, and the junction held 6 bases outside the gene matches. CDR3 bases: TGTGCCAGCAGACCGGGACAGCAGAATGAAAAACTGTTTTTT. It yields the protein CASRPGQQNEKLFF.

This chain connects TRBV20-1 to TRBJ2-5; a weak D match, TRBD2 (6 bases). This CDR3 region has 14 residues. The V gene's germline CDR1 is DFQATT and CDR2 SNEGSKA (reference sequence). V was shortened by 5 bases and J by 2 bases, with 15 bases between the two germline ends. The DNA for the CDR3 is TGCAGTGCTCCCCGCCCAGGAGGGCAAGAGACCCAGTACTTC. It yields the protein CSAPRPGGQETQYF.

This sequence joins TRBV20-1 and TRBJ1-2; D unclear. Germline loops: CDR1 DFQATT, CDR2 SNEGSKA (reference sequence). V lost 5 bases and J 0 bases, leaving 25 bases between the germline ends. The CDR3 has 18 amino acids. CDR3 DNA: TGCAGTGCTCCGGAGCGTTCGGTGTCTTCCTTAGCTAACTATGGCTACACCTTC. Protein: CSAPERSVSSLANYGYTF.

The gene calls are TRBV5-1 and TRBJ1-1; 7 bases map to TRBD1. This CDR3 is 16 amino acids long. With V trimmed by 3 bases and J by 8 bases, 16 bases remained unmatched. CDR1 and CDR2 from the germline V gene are SGHRS and YFSETQ. CDR3: CASSSKPTGERGEAFF. As DNA, the CDR3 is TGCGCCAGCAGCTCTAAACCCACAGGGGAACGCGGCGAAGCTTTCTTT.

This rearrangement joins TRBV19 to TRBJ1-5; D is perhaps TRBD1 (5 bases). This CDR3 contains 16 residues. Trimming took off 3 bases at V and 2 bases at J, with 14 bases between the two ends. In germline, CDR1 is LNHDA, CDR2 SQIVND (reference sequence). The CDR3 coding sequence is TGTGCCAGTAGTATCTTTCCGGGGGTGGGCAATCAGCCCCAGCATTTT. It codes for CASSIFPGVGNQPQHF.